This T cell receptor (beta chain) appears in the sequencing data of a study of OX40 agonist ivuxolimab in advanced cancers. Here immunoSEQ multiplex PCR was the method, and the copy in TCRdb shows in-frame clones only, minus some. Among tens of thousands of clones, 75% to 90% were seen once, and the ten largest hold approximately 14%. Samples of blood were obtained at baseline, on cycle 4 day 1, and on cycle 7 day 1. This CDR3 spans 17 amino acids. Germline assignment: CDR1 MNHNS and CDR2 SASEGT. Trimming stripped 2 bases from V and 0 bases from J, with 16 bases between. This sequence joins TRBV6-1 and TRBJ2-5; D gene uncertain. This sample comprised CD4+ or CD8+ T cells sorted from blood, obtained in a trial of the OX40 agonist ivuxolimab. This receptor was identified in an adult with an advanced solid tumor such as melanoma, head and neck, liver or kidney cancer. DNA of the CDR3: TGTGCCAGCAGTGAAATACCTAGTTCTCCCCACCAAGAGACCCAGTACTTC. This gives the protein CASSEIPSSPHQETQYF.